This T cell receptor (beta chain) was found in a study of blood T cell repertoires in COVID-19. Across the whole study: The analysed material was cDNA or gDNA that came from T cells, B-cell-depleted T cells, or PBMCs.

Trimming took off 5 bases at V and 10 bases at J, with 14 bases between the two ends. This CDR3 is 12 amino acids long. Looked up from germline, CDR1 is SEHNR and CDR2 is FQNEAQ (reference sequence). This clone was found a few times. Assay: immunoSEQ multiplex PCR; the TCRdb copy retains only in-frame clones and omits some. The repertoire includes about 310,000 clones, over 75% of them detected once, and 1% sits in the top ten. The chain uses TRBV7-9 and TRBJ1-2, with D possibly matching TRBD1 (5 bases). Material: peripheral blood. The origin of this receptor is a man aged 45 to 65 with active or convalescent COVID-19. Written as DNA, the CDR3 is TGTGCCAGCAGCGAACCGGGACTTCACTACACCTTC. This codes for CASSEPGLHYTF.